This is a list of T cell receptor beta chains from one sample in a study of blood T cell repertoires in COVID-19. Measured with immunoSEQ multiplex PCR; TCRdb has only the in-frame clones, and not every one. This table holds roughly 70,000 clones, approximately 89% found once. The sample was peripheral blood. The receptors come from a man aged 50 or older with COVID-19, enrolled during active disease. CDR3s include the opening cysteine and the closing phenylalanine or tryptophan. D genes are given only for firm matches. Clone sizes are given selectively: once, few, many, or a class where the clone is expanded.

v_call	j_call	d_call	clone_size	cdr3_aa	cdr3_nt
TRBV11-2	TRBJ2-4	.	.	CASSLAVSKNIQYF	TGTGCCAGCAGCTTAGCCGTCAGCAAAAACATTCAGTACTTC
TRBV28	TRBJ1-1	.	.	CASRQGVVYTEAFF	TGTGCCAGCAGGCAAGGGGTGGTCTACACTGAAGCTTTCTTT
TRBV18	TRBJ2-1	.	.	CASSPPSLDNEQFF	TGTGCCAGCTCACCACCGAGCCTGGACAATGAGCAGTTCTTC
TRBV9	TRBJ2-2	.	.	CASSAPEGGINTGELFF	TGTGCCAGCAGCGCACCAGAGGGCGGGATAAACACCGGGGAGCTGTTTTTT
TRBV24-1	TRBJ2-1	TRBD2	.	CATAGGNYNEQFF	TGTGCCACCGCGGGGGGGAACTACAATGAGCAGTTCTTC
TRBV9	TRBJ2-2	.	.	CASSSGASGTGELFF	TGTGCCAGCAGCTCAGGGGCTAGCGGAACCGGGGAGCTGTTTTTT
TRBV27	TRBJ2-1	TRBD2	.	CASSLSAGGHREQFF	TGTGCCAGCAGTTTATCAGCGGGAGGGCACAGGGAGCAGTTCTTC
TRBV10-3	TRBJ1-2	TRBD1	.	CAFSSGTGGEGSYGYTF	TGTGCCTTTTCCTCCGGGACAGGGGGCGAGGGGAGCTATGGCTACACCTTC
TRBV27	TRBJ1-5	TRBD1	few	CASSSQGHKQPQHF	TGTGCCAGCAGTTCACAGGGGCATAAGCAGCCCCAGCATTTT
TRBV12-3/TRBV12-4	TRBJ2-5	.	.	CASSTQDQETQYF	TGTGCCAGCAGCACACAGGATCAAGAGACCCAGTACTTC
TRBV9	TRBJ1-1	TRBD1	.	CASSGWDRGGMNTEAFF	TGTGCCAGCAGCGGATGGGACAGGGGTGGAATGAACACTGAAGCTTTCTTT
TRBV19	TRBJ2-2	TRBD2	.	CASSQLATNTGELFF	TGTGCCAGTAGCCAACTAGCGACGAACACCGGGGAGCTGTTTTTT
TRBV28	TRBJ2-3	.	.	CASSLQTDTQYF	TGTGCCAGCAGTTTACAAACAGATACGCAGTATTTT
TRBV7-9	TRBJ2-1	TRBD2	few	CASSRTSGSSYNEQFF	TGTGCCAGCAGCCGGACTAGCGGGAGCTCCTACAATGAGCAGTTCTTC
TRBV7-3	TRBJ2-7	TRBD1	.	CASSLSSGQNYEQYF	TGTGCCAGCAGCTTAAGTTCGGGACAGAACTACGAGCAGTACTTC
TRBV6-5	TRBJ2-3	TRBD1	.	CASSRTGADTQYF	TGTGCCAGCAGTCGCACAGGGGCAGATACGCAGTATTTT
TRBV18	TRBJ2-3	.	.	CASSPYQEATDTQYF	TGTGCCAGCTCACCTTACCAAGAGGCCACAGATACGCAGTATTTT
TRBV5-1	TRBJ2-3	.	.	CASSLGLGGYTDTQYF	TGCGCCAGCAGCTTGGGACTCGGCGGTTACACAGATACGCAGTATTTT
TRBV28	TRBJ2-1	TRBD1	.	CASSRDMVQGNEQFF	TGTGCCAGCAGCCGCGACATGGTACAGGGGAATGAGCAGTTCTTC
TRBV5-4	TRBJ2-7	.	.	CASSSQGGEQYF	TGTGCCAGCAGCTCCCAAGGAGGCGAGCAGTACTTC
TRBV5-6	TRBJ2-1	TRBD1	.	CASSVTGTGRLGQFF	TGTGCCAGCAGCGTCACCGGGACAGGTCGCCTCGGGCAGTTCTTC
TRBV5-1	TRBJ2-3	TRBD2	.	CASSSGLAGITDTQYF	TGCGCCAGCAGCTCCGGACTAGCGGGAATCACAGATACGCAGTATTTT
TRBV7-9	TRBJ2-5	TRBD2	once	CASSPFIAGQETQYF	TGTGCCAGCAGCCCCTTTATAGCGGGACAAGAGACCCAGTACTTC
TRBV3-1/TRBV3-2	TRBJ2-5	TRBD2	.	CASSRELAIGETQYF	TGTGCCAGCAGCCGCGAACTAGCGATTGGAGAGACCCAGTACTTC
TRBV19	TRBJ2-3	TRBD1	.	CASRGGQGVDTQYF	TGTGCCAGTAGAGGTGGACAGGGCGTAGATACGCAGTATTTT
TRBV6-6	TRBJ2-7	.	.	CASSRDTHYEQYF	TGTGCCAGCAGTCGGGACACCCACTACGAGCAGTACTTC
TRBV7-3	TRBJ2-5	TRBD1	.	CASSLGQGQTQYF	TGTGCCAGCAGCTTAGGACAGGGACAGACCCAGTACTTC
TRBV27	TRBJ1-6	.	.	CASSLYAFEGNSPLHF	TGTGCCAGCAGTTTATACGCCTTTGAGGGTAATTCACCCCTCCACTTT
TRBV4-1	TRBJ2-2	TRBD2	.	CASSQFSGRVSTGELFF	TGCGCCAGCAGCCAGTTTAGCGGGAGAGTGAGCACCGGGGAGCTGTTTTTT
TRBV29-1	TRBJ2-1	TRBD2	.	CSVKRTSGPYNEQFF	TGCAGCGTCAAAAGGACTAGCGGTCCCTACAATGAGCAGTTCTTC
TRBV3-1/TRBV3-2	TRBJ1-4	.	.	CASSQDLVTNEKLFF	TGTGCCAGCAGCCAAGATCTAGTTACGAATGAAAAACTGTTTTTT
TRBV7-3	TRBJ1-1	.	.	CASSPSGGTPEAFF	TGTGCCAGCAGCCCGTCCGGGGGTACCCCTGAAGCTTTCTTT
TRBV4-1	TRBJ2-5	TRBD2	.	CASSQDRASGSETQYF	TGCGCCAGCAGCCAAGATCGGGCTAGCGGGAGTGAGACCCAGTACTTC
TRBV19	TRBJ1-5	.	.	CASSIAGTENQPQHF	TGTGCCAGTAGTATAGCCGGGACTGAGAATCAGCCCCAGCATTTT
TRBV27	TRBJ2-7	.	few	CASSQLFRGEQYF	TGTGCCAGCAGTCAGCTTTTTCGGGGCGAGCAGTACTTC
TRBV6-5	TRBJ2-1	.	.	CATRGVEQFF	TGTGCCACCAGGGGAGTTGAGCAGTTCTTC
TRBV5-4	TRBJ1-1	TRBD1	once	CASSPRQGGTEAFF	TGTGCCAGCAGCCCGCGACAGGGTGGCACTGAAGCTTTCTTT
TRBV6-2/TRBV6-3	TRBJ2-7	.	.	CASSDRGKVYEQYF	TGTGCCAGCAGCGACCGGGGTAAGGTCTACGAGCAGTACTTC
TRBV6-5	TRBJ2-5	TRBD1	.	CASRGQDLYQETQYF	TGTGCCAGCAGGGGACAGGACCTTTACCAAGAGACCCAGTACTTC
TRBV7-2	TRBJ1-2	TRBD1	.	CASSLAGQGPYGYTF	TGTGCCAGCAGCTTAGCGGGACAGGGTCCCTATGGCTACACCTTC
TRBV18	TRBJ2-1	TRBD2	few	CASSPLAGHEQFF	TGTGCCAGCTCACCGCTAGCGGGACATGAGCAGTTCTTC
TRBV27	TRBJ2-7	TRBD2	.	CASSLRRGRVLAGVFLYEQYF	TGTGCCAGCAGTTTACGCCGGGGGAGGGTTTTGGCGGGAGTCTTCCTCTACGAGCAGTACTTC
TRBV6-5	TRBJ2-3	TRBD2	.	CASSYSGGDTDTQYF	TGTGCCAGCAGTTACTCTGGGGGGGATACAGATACGCAGTATTTT
TRBV10-1	TRBJ2-3	TRBD1	once	CASSGAGTGTDTQYF	TGCGCCAGCAGTGGTGCCGGGACAGGCACAGATACGCAGTATTTT
TRBV5-6	TRBJ1-2	TRBD1	few	CASSLDRTTYGYTF	TGTGCCAGCAGCCTGGACAGGACCACCTATGGCTACACCTTC
TRBV9	TRBJ2-5	TRBD1	.	CASSARTGAQETQYF	TGTGCCAGCAGCGCGCGGACAGGGGCACAAGAGACCCAGTACTTC
TRBV7-9	TRBJ2-7	.	.	CASSRTGGMAGAYEQYF	TGTGCCAGCAGCAGGACCGGGGGCATGGCGGGAGCCTACGAGCAGTACTTC
TRBV6-1	TRBJ1-2	.	.	CASSLQGGINYGYTF	TGTGCCAGCAGTTTACAAGGAGGGATTAACTATGGCTACACCTTC
TRBV4-1	TRBJ1-1	TRBD1	.	CASSQGTGGKAFF	TGCGCCAGCAGCCAAGGGACAGGGGGAAAAGCTTTCTTT
TRBV19	TRBJ2-3	.	.	CASMGADTQYF	TGTGCCAGTATGGGGGCTGATACGCAGTATTTT
TRBV19	TRBJ2-1	TRBD2	.	CASSTRGGSAGVRNEQFF	TGTGCCAGTAGTACGCGGGGGGGATCAGCGGGAGTTCGAAATGAGCAGTTCTTC
TRBV2	TRBJ1-5	.	.	CASSGGGNQPQHF	TGTGCCAGCAGTGGGGGGGGCAATCAGCCCCAGCATTTT